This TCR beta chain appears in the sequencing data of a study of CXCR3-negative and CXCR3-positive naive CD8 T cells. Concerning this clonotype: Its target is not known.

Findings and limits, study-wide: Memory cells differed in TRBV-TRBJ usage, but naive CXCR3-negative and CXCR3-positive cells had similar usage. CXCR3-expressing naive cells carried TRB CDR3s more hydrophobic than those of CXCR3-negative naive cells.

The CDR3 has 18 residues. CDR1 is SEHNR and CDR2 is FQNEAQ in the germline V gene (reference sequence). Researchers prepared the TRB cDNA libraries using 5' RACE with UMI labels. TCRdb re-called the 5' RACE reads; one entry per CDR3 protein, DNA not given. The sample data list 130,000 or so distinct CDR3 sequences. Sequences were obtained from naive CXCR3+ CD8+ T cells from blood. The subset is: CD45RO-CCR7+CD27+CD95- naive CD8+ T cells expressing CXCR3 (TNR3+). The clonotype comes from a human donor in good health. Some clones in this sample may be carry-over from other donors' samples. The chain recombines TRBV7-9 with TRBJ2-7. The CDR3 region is CASSLFGELRGSRYEQYF.